This entry lists 25 T cell receptor beta chains sequenced from one sample in a study of CD8+ T cells in alopecia areata. Extraction and reverse transcription of RNA yielded cDNA as the sequencing template. Sequencing used immunoSEQ multiplex PCR; TCRdb keeps in-frame clones, though not all of them. This sample has about 270,000 clones and no singletons, with more than 0.95% in the ten largest. A panel of CD4, CD8alpha, NKG2D, NKG2ACE and other markers served to sort pooled cutaneous lymph node cells. The sample was CD4+ T cells sorted from a lymph node. These TCRs come from a C3H/HeJ mouse with alopecia areata. For this strain, the MHC haplotype corresponds to H2-k.

The sample holds a few counts of this clone. Mouse names are used for the genes. The read halts 4 residues ahead of the CDR3 end, with the missing end drawn from the germline J gene. The chain carries TRBV19 and TRBJ2-5; 14 bases line up with TRBD2. J lost 3 bases, V lost 6 bases, and 6 bases had no gene match. Germline assignment: CDR1 FNHDT and CDR2 SITEND (reference sequence). This CDR3 spans 16 amino acids. The part of the CDR3 DNA that was read is TGTGCCAGCAAGGGACTGGGGGGGCGAGTTCAAGAC. This translates into CASKGLGGRVQD. Given in full, the CDR3 is CASKGLGGRVQDTQYF.

Only a few counts were recorded for this clone. Gene names are mouse gene names. Coverage ceases 4 residues before the CDR3 finishes, and the germline J gene fills in the end. This chain joins TRBV31 and TRBJ1-1, with a tentative D call TRBD1 (5 bases). V shed 3 bases and J shed 0 bases, with 5 bases lying between them. The CDR3 runs 12 residues. Looked up from germline, CDR1 is GKSSPN and CDR2 is SITVG. The part of the CDR3 DNA that was read is TGTGCCTGGAGGGGACAGAACACA. Its protein is CAWRGQNT. The CDR3 in its entirety is CAWRGQNTEVFF.

Of note for this clone: The listed genes are named as in mouse. The observed sequence ends 4 residues before the CDR3 terminus, with the missing tail filled in from the germline J gene. The V gene is TRBV5, the J gene TRBJ1-2, with a possible D match to TRBD1 (6 bases). V was pared by 0 bases and J by 3 bases, with 11 bases between. CDR3 length equals 15 residues. The germline V gene has CDR1 LGHNA and CDR2 YNLKQL (reference sequence). The CDR3 reads CASSQDRGQYSDYTF. The DNA read from the CDR3 is TGTGCCAGCAGCCAAGATCGAGGACAGTACTCC.

A few counts support this clone. Germline and genes: mouse. From the germline J gene comes the end of the CDR3, since the read stops 4 residues before it. This sample includes further DNA sequences coding for the same CDR3. The chain carries TRBV1 and TRBJ1-1; no firm D call. Per germline, CDR1 NSQYPW and CDR2 LRSPGD (reference sequence). The CDR3 has 14 residues. Trimming left V 2 bases short and J 1 base short, with 8 bases between. The CDR3 is CTCSARQGNTEVFF. Incomplete CDR3 DNA: TGCACCTGCAGTGCACGACAAGGAAACACA.

Worth noting for this clone: Mouse germline and gene names are used. Read data end 4 residues before the CDR3 end; the end is taken from the germline J gene. This same CDR3 is encoded by further DNA sequences in the sample. The chain couples TRBV5 to TRBJ1-2, with D tentatively TRBD1 (6 bases). Germline CDR1 LGHNA, CDR2 YNLKQL (reference sequence). The CDR3 covers 13 residues. Between the trimmed V and J ends, which lost 0 bases and 4 bases, there was a span of 6 bases. The CDR3 here is CASSQDRGSDYTF. The CDR3 DNA, read in part, is TGTGCCAGCAGCCAAGACAGGGGCTCC.

This clone was seen more than once but under ten times. A much more abundant neighbour one base away suggests this may be a read error. The gene names given are mouse names. The sequenced fragment ends 4 residues before the CDR3 boundary, so the rest is inferred from the germline J gene. J is TRBJ2-7 and V is TRBV13-3, with 11 nucleotides matching TRBD2. This CDR3 is built from 14 residues. The germline V gene has CDR1 NNHDY and CDR2 SYVADS. The CDR3 protein is CASSDRTGGYEQYF. The DNA read from the CDR3 is TGTGCCAGCAGTGATAGGACTGGGGGGTAT.

Comments on this clone: Mouse gene names and germline throughout. The read terminates 3 residues before the CDR3 end, so the remaining end is supplied by the germline J gene. The genes are TRBV13-1 and TRBJ1-6, with 8 bases fitting TRBD1. TRBJ1-6 is filed as an ORF, its function uncertain. The trim removed 4 bases at V and 4 bases at J, leaving 4 bases unmatched. CDR3 length: 15 amino acids. Germline values: CDR1 NSHNY, CDR2 SYGAGN. Here the CDR3 reads CASSPGQEYNSPLYF. The sequenced part of the CDR3 DNA is TGTGCCAGCAGTCCGGGACAGGAGTATAATTCGCCC.

Points on this clone: The gene names here belong to mouse. The observed sequence ends 3 residues before the CDR3 terminus, with the missing tail filled in from the germline J gene. This chain uses TRBV13-1 with TRBJ1-6; D is unresolved. TRBJ1-6 is identified as an open reading frame with a role that is uncertain. Looked up from germline, CDR1 is NSHNY and CDR2 is SYGAGN. This CDR3 contains 17 residues. The ends were cut back, 0 bases at V and 0 bases at J, with 10 bases in the middle. The CDR3 region is CASSDAPLNSYNSPLYF. The part of the CDR3 DNA that was read is TGTGCCAGCAGTGATGCACCACTTAATTCCTATAATTCGCCC.

As regards this clone: The gene names given are mouse names. The read stops 4 residues short of the end of the CDR3; the missing end is completed from the germline J gene. In the same sample, other DNA sequences code for this CDR3. The chain combines TRBV19 with TRBJ1-2; 8 nucleotides agree with TRBD1. Germline V gene sequence: CDR1 FNHDT, CDR2 SITEND (reference sequence). Unmatched junction bases numbered 2, after V lost 5 bases and J lost 2 bases. The CDR3 covers 13 residues. CDR3 DNA (partial): TGTGCCAGCAGGGACAGGGTGAACTCC. Protein product: CASRDRVNS. The complete CDR3 sequence is CASRDRVNSDYTF.

Comments on this clone: Gene and germline names: mouse. The sequenced fragment ends 4 residues before the CDR3 boundary, so the rest is inferred from the germline J gene. The chain recombines TRBV31 with TRBJ2-1; no clear D gene. This CDR3 contains 11 residues. Germline V CDR1 and CDR2: GKSSPN, SITVG. V shed 1 base and J shed 4 bases, with 2 bases lying between them. CDR3 loop: CAWSQYAEQFF. CDR3 bases read: TGTGCCTGGAGTCAGTATGCT.

Concerning this clone itself: Mouse names are used for the genes. The read terminates 4 residues ahead of where the CDR3 ends, so the germline J gene completes it. The chain uses TRBV5 and TRBJ2-5, with 9 bases matching TRBD1. Looked up from germline, CDR1 is LGHNA and CDR2 is YNLKQL (reference sequence). This CDR3 region has 13 residues. CDR3: CASRQGARDTQYF. The sequenced CDR3 bases are TGTGCCAGCAGACAGGGGGCGCGGGAC.

Comment on this clone: Gene names and germline refer to mouse. Read coverage stops 4 residues before the CDR3 terminus; the germline J gene supplies the remainder. Additional DNA sequences in this sample encode the identical CDR3. The chain joins TRBV13-1 to TRBJ1-1; D may be TRBD1 (6 bases). Germline-derived CDR1 and CDR2 are NSHNY and SYGAGN. The CDR3 is made up of 14 amino acids. V dropped 2 bases and J dropped 1 base, with 9 bases sitting between them. This CDR3 reads CASSDRGGNTEVFF. Incomplete CDR3 DNA: TGTGCCAGCAGTGACAGGGGAGGGAACACA.

Comments on this clone: Germline and genes: mouse. The read halts 4 residues ahead of the CDR3 end, with the missing end drawn from the germline J gene. The chain has TRBV13-1 and TRBJ2-2, with 7 nucleotides matching TRBD1. Unmatched junction bases numbered 7, after V lost 5 bases and J lost 0 bases. This CDR3 comprises 16 residues. Germline CDR1 NSHNY, CDR2 SYGAGN. The sequenced CDR3 bases are TGTGCCAGCAGAGACCGGGACAGAGCAAACACCGGG. Amino acid sequence: CASRDRDRANTG. In full, the CDR3 reads CASRDRDRANTGQLYF.

On this clone itself: Genes and germline come from the mouse. From the germline J gene comes the end of the CDR3, since the read stops 4 residues before it. Other DNA sequences from this sample encode an identical CDR3 as well. The chain is built from TRBV5 and TRBJ2-1, with D tentatively TRBD1 (6 bases). V dropped 1 base and J dropped 3 bases, with 10 bases sitting between them. The germline CDR1 and CDR2 sequences are LGHNA and YNLKQL (reference sequence). This CDR3 has 15 amino acids. The CDR3 loop reads CASSQAGGGYAEQFF. The sequenced CDR3 bases are TGTGCCAGCAGCCAAGCCGGAGGGGGCTATGCT.

This clone was picked up a small number of times. Genes and germline are mouse. From the germline J gene comes the end of the CDR3, since the read stops 4 residues before it. J is TRBJ2-5 and V is TRBV1; TRBD2 matches at 11 bases. The CDR3 has 16 residues. Trimming removed 1 base from V and 3 bases from J; junction bases left unmatched: 3. CDR1 is NSQYPW, CDR2 LRSPGD, per germline (reference sequence). The CDR3 bases that were read are TGCACCTGCAGTGCAGGGGGACTGGGGGAACAAGAC. It codes for CTCSAGGLGEQD. The entire CDR3 is CTCSAGGLGEQDTQYF.

Details on this clone: The genes are named according to mouse. The read stops 4 residues short of the end of the CDR3; the missing end is completed from the germline J gene. Different DNA sequences within this sample yield the same CDR3. J is TRBJ2-7 and V is TRBV13-1, with 11 bases matching TRBD2. There are 15 residues in the CDR3. Trimming cost V 3 bases and J 0 bases; bases outside gene matches: 2. The germline V gene has CDR1 NSHNY and CDR2 SYGAGN. The CDR3 bases that were read are TGTGCCAGCAGTGGGACTGGGGGGAACTCCTAT. Its translation: CASSGTGGNSY. In full, the CDR3 is CASSGTGGNSYEQYF.

Concerning this clone: Gene names are mouse gene names. The CDR3 extends 4 residues past the end of the read, so its final part is completed from the germline J gene. The chain joins TRBV13-1 to TRBJ2-4, with 10 bases lining up with TRBD1. Unmatched junction bases numbered 5, after V lost 4 bases and J lost 3 bases. CDR3 length: 15 residues. CDR1 is NSHNY, CDR2 SYGAGN, per germline. The sequenced CDR3 bases are TGTGCCAGCAGTTGGGACAGGGGAGGGCAAAAC. Protein product: CASSWDRGGQN. The whole CDR3 region reads CASSWDRGGQNTLYF.

Details on this clone: Mouse gene names apply. The read gets to within 4 residues of the CDR3 end, and the germline J gene fills in the rest. This same CDR3 is encoded by further DNA sequences in the sample. The V call is TRBV13-1, the J call TRBJ1-1; 7 bases match TRBD1. J gave up 2 bases and V 0 bases, and 4 bases lay outside the gene matches. The CDR3 extends over 15 amino acids. CDR1 is NSHNY, CDR2 SYGAGN, per germline. The CDR3 sequence: CASSDDRGGNTEVFF. Partial CDR3 DNA: TGTGCCAGCAGTGATGACAGGGGTGGTAACACA.

This clone was detected a few times. The gene names here belong to mouse. The CDR3 end lies 4 residues beyond the end of the read and is filled in from the germline J gene. The V gene is TRBV1, the J gene TRBJ2-1, with 7 positions matching TRBD1. Germline V gives CDR1 NSQYPW, CDR2 LRSPGD (reference sequence). The V gene end was trimmed by 1 base and the J gene end by 3 bases; junction bases not matched to a gene: 6. The CDR3 contains 16 residues. CDR3 DNA, as far as it was read: TGCACCTGCAGTGCAGGATCCGGGACAGTCTATGCT. Translated: CTCSAGSGTVYA. In full, the CDR3 is CTCSAGSGTVYAEQFF. Based on the CDR3 plus reference TRBV1 and TRBJ2-1, the full variable domain is VTLLEQNPRWRLVPRGQAVNLRCILKNSQYPWMSWYQQDLQKQLQWLFTLRSPGDKEVKSLPGADYLATRVTDTELRLQVANMSQGRTLYCTCSAGSGTVYAEQFFGPGTRLTVL.

Many counts were recorded for this clone. The gene names given are mouse names. The CDR3 extends 4 residues past the end of the read, so its final part is completed from the germline J gene. The J gene is TRBJ2-1, the V gene TRBV13-2, with TRBD2 identical over 9 bases. The junction had 0 bases not matched to a gene; V was cut back by 5 bases and J by 0 bases. Germline CDR1 NNHNN, CDR2 SYGAGS (reference sequence). This CDR3 is 14 amino acids long. The CDR3 bases that were read are TGTGCCAGCGGCTGGGGGGGTAACTATGCT. It is translated as CASGWGGNYA. The whole CDR3 protein reads CASGWGGNYAEQFF.

With regard to this clone: A much bigger clone sits one base away, suggesting this may be a read error. Gene and germline names: mouse. The sequence runs out 4 residues before the end of the CDR3; the remainder is reconstructed from the germline J gene. Additional DNA sequences in this sample encode the identical CDR3. The chain couples TRBV13-3 to TRBJ2-1; 8 nucleotides match TRBD2. The CDR3 loop spans 15 amino acids. Looked up from germline, CDR1 is NNHDY and CDR2 is SYVADS. V lost 1 base and J lost 1; bases outside the gene matches: 1. The sequenced part of the CDR3 DNA is TGTGCCAGCAGTGATTTGGGGGGGAACTATGCT. Its translation: CASSDLGGNYA. The whole CDR3 region reads CASSDLGGNYAEQFF.

In its sample, this clone was seen a few times. Germline and genes: mouse. Other DNA sequences in the same sample also yield this CDR3. The CDR3 reads CASSQAGQNNSPLYF. The covered CDR3 bases are TGTGCCAGCAGCCAAGCGGGACAAAATAATTCGCCC. The V and J genes are TRBV5 and TRBJ1-6, with D possibly TRBD1 on 6 matching bases. The read terminates 3 residues before the CDR3 end, so the remaining end is supplied by the germline J gene. TRBJ1-6 is classed as an ORF, of uncertain function. V was shortened by 1 base and J by 5 bases, with 9 bases between the two germline ends. There are 15 residues in the CDR3. Per germline, CDR1 LGHNA and CDR2 YNLKQL (reference sequence).

Remarks on this clone: The listed genes are named as in mouse. The CDR3 end is not reached by the read, which stops 4 residues before it; the germline J gene fills it in. This specimen includes other DNA sequences encoding the same CDR3. This sequence joins TRBV13-1 and TRBJ2-4; the match to TRBD2 covers 7 bases. V was pared by 2 bases and J by 2 bases, with 2 bases of the junction left unmatched. Germline V lookup: CDR1 NSHNY, CDR2 SYGAGN. CDR3 length: 14 amino acids. CDR3 residues: CASSETGVQNTLYF. Incomplete CDR3 DNA: TGTGCCAGCAGTGAAACTGGGGTTCAAAAC.

This clone was counted only a few times. Any gene name here is a mouse gene name. The CDR3 extends 4 residues past the end of the read, so its final part is completed from the germline J gene. The rearrangement joins TRBV13-1 to TRBJ2-1; 13 bases agree with TRBD2. CDR1 NSHNY and CDR2 SYGAGN come from the germline V gene. J lost 6 bases, V lost 3 bases, and 3 bases had no gene match. The CDR3 covers 15 residues. The DNA read from the CDR3 is TGTGCCAGCAGTGGGACTGGGGGGGCGTTTGCT. This encodes CASSGTGGAFA. The whole CDR3 region reads CASSGTGGAFAEQFF.

This clone was detected only a few times. Germline and genes: mouse. Sequencing ends 3 residues short of the CDR3 end; the germline J gene provides the rest. Within the sample, other DNA sequences also encode this same CDR3. The chain couples TRBV1 to TRBJ1-6; 7 nucleotides match TRBD1. TRBJ1-6 is reported as an ORF; its role is uncertain. CDR3 length: 14 residues. The germline CDR1 and CDR2 sequences are NSQYPW and LRSPGD (reference sequence). The V gene end was trimmed by 3 bases and the J gene end by 6 bases; junction bases not matched to a gene: 2. The part of the CDR3 DNA that was read is TGCACCTGCAGTGCTGGGGACAGTAATTCGCCC. It specifies CTCSAGDSNSP. The full-length CDR3 reads as CTCSAGDSNSPLYF.